These 28 T cell receptor beta chains were sequenced from one sample in a study of OX40 agonist ivuxolimab in advanced cancers. This table comes from immunoSEQ multiplex PCR, and its TCRdb copy is limited to in-frame clones, with some not included. Of more than 45,000 clones listed, 65% to 85% are singletons. The sequences come from CD4+ or CD8+ T cells sorted from blood, collected in a trial of the OX40 agonist ivuxolimab. These TCRs come from an adult with an advanced solid tumor such as melanoma, head and neck, liver or kidney cancer.

The V gene is TRBV2, the J gene TRBJ1-1, with D unresolved. The V and J ends lost 1 base and 3 bases respectively, with 6 bases between them. From germline, CDR1 is SNHLY and CDR2 FYNNEI. The CDR3 has 13 residues. CDR3 residues: CASSEGGDTEAFF. CDR3 in DNA: TGTGCCAGCAGTGAAGGGGGTGACACTGAAGCTTTCTTT. The full variable domain, rest sourced from reference TRBV2 and TRBJ1-1, is EPEVTQTPSHQVTQMGQEVILRCVPISNHLYFYWYRQILGQKVEFLVSFYNNEISEKSEIFDDQFSVERPDGSNFTLKIRSTKLEDSAMYFCASSEGGDTEAFFGQGTRLTVV.

The chain employs TRBV2 and TRBJ1-4, with D uncertain. Germline CDR1 is SNHLY and CDR2 is FYNNEI. Trimming pared 7 bases from V and 2 bases from J, leaving 11 bases between. This CDR3 region has 14 residues. The CDR3 DNA sequence: TGTGCCAGCAATCAATGGGCCACTAATGAAAAACTGTTTTTT. Amino acid sequence: CASNQWATNEKLFF.

V and J are TRBV19 and TRBJ1-3, with D possibly TRBD1 on 6 matching bases. The V and J ends lost 3 bases and 4 bases respectively, with 13 bases between them. Germline V gives CDR1 LNHDA, CDR2 SQIVND (reference sequence). The CDR3 sequence is 15 residues long. CDR3 amino acids: CASSMLQGIGNTIYF. Written as DNA, the CDR3 is TGTGCCAGTAGTATGCTCCAGGGGATCGGAAACACCATATATTTT.

The CDR3 region is CSGRDNEQFF. The CDR3 nucleotides read TGCAGCGGCCGGGACAATGAGCAGTTCTTC. The chain employs TRBV29-1 and TRBJ2-1; D is unclear. This CDR3 contains 10 residues. Trimming removed 7 bases at V and 5 bases at J, with 6 bases between. Germline V gene lookup returns CDR1 SQVTM and CDR2 ANQGSEA.

This sequence joins TRBV5-4 and TRBJ2-1; perhaps D is TRBD1 or TRBD2 (5 bases each). The CDR3 consists of 16 residues. V lost 4 bases, J lost 6 bases, and 20 bases lay in between. Germline V gives CDR1 SGHNT, CDR2 YYREEE (reference sequence). DNA of the CDR3: TGTGCCAGCAGCCCACCAGGGACCAATAGGGCCAATGAGCAGTTCTTC. As protein: CASSPPGTNRANEQFF.

This chain connects TRBV19 to TRBJ2-5; D is uncertain. The germline V gene has CDR1 LNHDA and CDR2 SQIVND (reference sequence). V gave up 6 bases and J gave up 5 bases, with 10 bases separating them. CDR3 size: 12 residues. The CDR3 protein is CASSYSGETQYF. The CDR3 DNA sequence: TGTGCCAGTAGCTATTCCGGGGAGACCCAGTACTTC.

The chain uses TRBV5-6 and TRBJ2-7; TRBD2 might be the D (6 bases). This CDR3 is built from 13 residues. Germline V gene data show CDR1 as SGHDT and CDR2 as YYEEEE. Trimming stripped 4 bases from V and 1 base from J, with 9 bases between. CDR3 coding DNA: TGTGCCAGCAGCACGGGACTGTCCTACGAGCAGTACTTC. Protein product: CASSTGLSYEQYF.

This chain joins TRBV7-3 and TRBJ2-7, with D unresolved. The germline CDR1 and CDR2 sequences are SGHTA and FQGTGA. Trimming shortened V by 6 bases and J by 2 bases, and 14 bases separated the two germline ends. This CDR3 comprises 14 residues. CDR3 region: CASSTYGRPYEQYF. Written as DNA, the CDR3 is TGTGCCAGCAGTACCTACGGGCGACCCTACGAGCAGTACTTC.

The chain couples TRBV27 to TRBJ2-1, with 14 bases matching TRBD2. CDR3 size: 15 residues. Germline CDR1 reads MNHEY; CDR2 reads SMNVEV (reference sequence). J lost 4 bases, V lost 7 bases, and 3 bases had no gene match. The CDR3 bases are TGTGCCAGCAACCGACTAGCGGGAGGGTACAATGAGCAGTTCTTC. Protein sequence: CASNRLAGGYNEQFF.

The J gene is TRBJ2-7, the V gene TRBV4-1; perhaps D is TRBD1 or TRBD2 (5 bases each). Germline V CDR1 and CDR2: MGHRA, YSYEKL. The CDR3 is 17 amino acids. V lost 1 base to trimming and J lost 6 bases, with 22 bases between them. CDR3 sequence reads: CASSQVRDLGDMVEQYF. Here the CDR3 DNA reads TGCGCCAGCAGCCAAGTTCGGGACCTCGGGGATATGGTCGAGCAGTACTTC.

The J gene is TRBJ1-4, the V gene TRBV30; perhaps TRBD1 as D (5 bases). Trimming took off 8 bases at V and 4 bases at J, with 17 bases between the two ends. The CDR3 is 14 residues long. Germline values: CDR1 GTSNPN, CDR2 SVGIG (reference sequence). CDR3 nucleotide sequence: TGTGCCCGGGCTCCGGGACGGCTTAATGAAAAACTGTTTTTT. Translation gives CARAPGRLNEKLFF.

A few counts support this clone. The chain couples TRBV4-2 to TRBJ1-4; 7 nucleotides align to TRBD1. Germline lookup yields CDR1 LGHNA and CDR2 YNFKEQ. Trimming took 0 bases from V and 10 from J; bases not matched to a gene: 11. The CDR3 is 16 residues long. This CDR3 is CASSQDDPRGVGKLFF. The CDR3 nucleotides are TGTGCCAGCAGCCAAGATGATCCCAGGGGGGTTGGAAAACTGTTTTTT.

The gene calls are TRBV28 and TRBJ2-2; D is unclear. Deletions cut 5 bases from V and 5 bases from J, with 9 bases between. The CDR3 is made up of 13 amino acids. Germline CDR1 and CDR2: MDHEN and SYDVKM. The CDR3 reads CASSPPSTGELFF. CDR3 in DNA: TGTGCCAGCAGTCCACCGAGTACCGGGGAGCTGTTTTTT. The entire variable domain, with the rest obtained from reference TRBV28 and TRBJ2-2, is as follows: DVKVTQSSRYLVKRTGEKVFLECVQDMDHENMFWYRQDPGLGLRLIYFSYDVKMKEKGDIPEGYSVSREKKERFSLILESASTNQTSMYLCASSPPSTGELFFGEGSRLTVL.

The chain links TRBV5-4 to TRBJ2-1; 8 bases are a match to TRBD2. Germline CDR1 reads SGHNT; CDR2 reads YYREEE (reference sequence). V trimming: 4 bases; J trimming: 6 bases; junction bases outside the gene matches: 3. This CDR3 has 13 residues. This chain's CDR3 is CASSTGTSNEQFF. DNA for the CDR3: TGTGCCAGCAGCACCGGGACTAGCAATGAGCAGTTCTTC.

This clone has just one count. The chain combines TRBV11-2 with TRBJ2-7, with TRBD2 matching 13 bases. With V trimmed by 5 bases and J by 1 base, 2 bases remained unmatched. The CDR3 is 15 residues long. Germline assignment: CDR1 SGHAT and CDR2 FQNNGV. Here the CDR3 reads CASSPTSGRSYEQYF. CDR3 DNA: TGTGCCAGCAGCCCGACTAGCGGGAGGTCCTACGAGCAGTACTTC.

The chain couples TRBV2 to TRBJ2-1; D ambiguous. V lost 8 bases and J lost 4, with 15 bases in between. Germline CDR1 SNHLY, CDR2 FYNNEI. There are 14 residues in the CDR3. The CDR3 bases are TGTGCCAGCGTATCGCTCAGGAGATACAATGAGCAGTTCTTC. Translating gives CASVSLRRYNEQFF.

V and J are TRBV14 and TRBJ2-1, with D tentatively TRBD2 (5 bases). Germline V gives CDR1 SGHDN, CDR2 FVKESK. Trimming stripped 4 bases from V and 4 bases from J, with 17 bases between. There are 16 residues in the CDR3. The CDR3 protein is CASSPAGGVQYNEQFF. The CDR3 DNA follows: TGTGCCAGCAGCCCTGCGGGCGGTGTACAGTACAATGAGCAGTTCTTC.

The rearrangement uses TRBV5-1 and TRBJ2-5; 13 bases fit TRBD2. This CDR3 region has 14 residues. The V segment lost 4 bases and the J segment 9 bases; nucleotides outside the gene matches: 6. Germline loops: CDR1 SGHRS, CDR2 YFSETQ. CDR3 residues: CASSDDTSGGAQYF. CDR3 coding DNA: TGCGCCAGCAGCGACGACACTAGCGGGGGGGCCCAGTACTTC.

This chain joins TRBV2 and TRBJ1-5; 10 bases map to TRBD1. The CDR3 sequence is 16 residues long. The V gene's germline CDR1 is SNHLY and CDR2 FYNNEI. With V trimmed by 4 bases and J by 9 bases, 12 bases remained unmatched. CDR3 sequence reads: CASSGGTGEVGRPQHF. The CDR3 DNA reads as TGTGCCAGCAGTGGAGGGACAGGGGAAGTTGGTCGGCCCCAGCATTTT. Supplemented by reference TRBV2 and TRBJ1-5, the full variable domain reads EPEVTQTPSHQVTQMGQEVILRCVPISNHLYFYWYRQILGQKVEFLVSFYNNEISEKSEIFDDQFSVERPDGSNFTLKIRSTKLEDSAMYFCASSGGTGEVGRPQHFGDGTRLSIL.

The chain has TRBV9 and TRBJ2-7, with a possible D match to TRBD1 (5 bases). The CDR3 is 14 amino acids. V lost 4 bases, J lost 5 bases, and 16 bases lay in between. Germline V gives CDR1 SGDLS, CDR2 YYNGEE. As DNA, the CDR3 is TGTGCCAGCAGCCTCGGATGGGGCGGCGACGAGCAGTACTTC. Its protein product is CASSLGWGGDEQYF.

The chain links TRBV19 to TRBJ2-5; D unclear. This CDR3 has 15 amino acids. Per germline, CDR1 LNHDA and CDR2 SQIVND (reference sequence). Trimming pared 3 bases from V and 4 bases from J, leaving 15 bases between. The CDR3 DNA follows: TGTGCCAGTAGTATTCCCAGCGCCCGTCGAGAGACCCAGTACTTC. Its protein product is CASSIPSARRETQYF.

The chain recombines TRBV10-1 with TRBJ2-7; possibly TRBD1 for D (6 bases). Deletions cut 5 bases from V and 3 bases from J, with 14 bases between. CDR1 and CDR2 from the germline V gene are WNHNN and SYGVQD (reference sequence). The CDR3 sequence is 14 residues long. The CDR3 reads CASSQGTSFYEQYF. The DNA of the CDR3 is TGCGCCAGCAGTCAGGGGACAAGCTTCTACGAGCAGTACTTC.

This clone appeared a few times. This rearrangement joins TRBV5-1 to TRBJ2-2; no reliable D call. The CDR3 sequence is 13 residues long. V was clipped by 0 bases and J by 6 bases, with 6 bases between them. CDR1 is SGHRS, CDR2 YFSETQ, per germline. CDR3 in DNA: TGCGCCAGCAGCTTGGGCTATTCCGGGGAGCTGTTTTTT. Its protein product is CASSLGYSGELFF.

V gene TRBV5-6 combines with J gene TRBJ1-1, with 8 bases that match TRBD1. The CDR3 is 14 amino acids. Trimming removed 2 bases from V and 4 bases from J; junction bases left unmatched: 4. Germline lookup yields CDR1 SGHDT and CDR2 YYEEEE. Here the CDR3 reads CASSLTGGGTEAFF. CDR3 sequence (DNA): TGTGCCAGCAGCTTAACAGGGGGAGGCACTGAAGCTTTCTTT.

The chain carries TRBV19 and TRBJ2-7; D possibly corresponds to TRBD1 (6 bases). V was cut by 4 bases and J by 0 bases, with 13 bases left in between. The CDR3 sequence is 15 residues long. Germline V gene sequence: CDR1 LNHDA, CDR2 SQIVND (reference sequence). The CDR3 DNA reads TGTGCCAGTAGTAAGGGACAACAGATCTCCTACGAGCAGTACTTC. This sequence encodes CASSKGQQISYEQYF.

The V and J genes are TRBV5-1 and TRBJ2-3; TRBD2 aligns across 14 bases. J gave up 3 bases and V 4 bases, and 7 bases lay outside the gene matches. Looked up from germline, CDR1 is SGHRS and CDR2 is YFSETQ. CDR3 size: 17 residues. CDR3 nucleotide sequence: TGCGCCAGCAGCGTAGGGACTAGCGGGAGTAGGACAGATACGCAGTATTTT. This translates into CASSVGTSGSRTDTQYF.

V usage is TRBV29-1 and J usage is TRBJ2-5; the match to TRBD2 covers 7 bases. CDR1 and CDR2 (germline): SQVTM, ANQGSEA. The length of the CDR3 is 12 residues. V lost 2 bases to trimming and J lost 5 bases; unmatched junction nucleotides: 2. The CDR3 protein is CSVEWGGETQYF. CDR3 coding DNA: TGCAGCGTTGAATGGGGAGGGGAGACCCAGTACTTC.

V and J are TRBV5-1 and TRBJ2-6; no clear D gene. The germline gives CDR1 SGHRS, CDR2 YFSETQ. The CDR3 has 15 amino acids. Trimming took off 0 bases at V and 4 bases at J, with 8 bases between the two ends. In nucleotides, the CDR3 is TGCGCCAGCAGCTTGGTGGGTTCAGGGGCCAACGTCCTGACTTTC. It encodes CASSLVGSGANVLTF.